This paragraph reports one TCR beta chain. Its specific antigen is unknown. One end of the junction fails to match germline, which may point to a read error. In the study, sorted CD4+ and CD8+ blood T cells from patients with severe aplastic anemia and from healthy subjects underwent deep sequencing of TCR repertoires. Ficoll-Paque density gradient centrifugation was used to isolate peripheral blood mononuclear cells. Before DNA extraction, CD4+ and CD8+ T cells were sorted by FACS or by magnetic beads. TCR beta VDJ combination and CDR3 sequence profiling used genomic DNA as the template. TCR repertoire sequencing was run on an Illumina HiSeq 2000. In the paper's pipeline: Repertoire assessment relied on Simpson's diversity index, CDR3 size and DJ length profiles, and TRBV/TRBJ rearrangement plots. The immunodominant clone was defined as the most abundant DNA sequence in deep sequencing data. CDR3 amino acid sequences were screened for sharing across subjects and were compared with published repertoires and the VDJdb database. TCRdb cleaned the public reads at Q25 with fastp, built clones with MiXCR and kept in-frame beta chains. Identical CDR3 protein sequences are pooled into one entry, listed with their most common genes and DNA. The V and J calls and clone size are TCRdb's, not the authors'. This sample gives fewer than 250,000 distinct CDR3 sequences in total; around 50% of them show up just once. Approximately 16% of the sample is held by the ten biggest clonotypes.

Measured from the cysteine to the phenylalanine, the CDR3 is 18 residues long. Only the CDR3 portion is preserved as DNA: 54 bases, with reading frame beginning at the first base. CDR1 SGHTA and CDR2 FQGNSA were looked up in the germline V gene. The record originates from a study of CD8+CD57+ T cells in acquired aplastic anemia (dated by TCRdb to 2016 to 2018). A note on the overall study: A mean of approximately 3 ug of DNA, ranging from roughly 0.18 to 30 ug, was extracted from sorted CD4+ and CD8+ cells. Mean read counts for healthy donor samples were around 10 million for CD4+ cells and 11 million to 14 million for CD8+ cells. Study-wide conclusions, independent of this receptor: Although under 35 CD8+ CDR3 sequences were shared by patients and controls, these sequences appeared highly expressed in patients and within the immunodominant clones of patients. Patients and healthy controls showed no significant difference in CD8+ Simpson's diversity (P=0.060).

The sequence links TRBV7-2 to TRBJ2-7, with 7 bases matching TRBD2. The sequence derives from a human donor in good health, serving as a control. Sequenced input: sorted CD4+, CD8+, or CD8+CD57+ T cells (not recorded which) from PBMCs. The nucleotides read TGCGCCAGCAGCCAAGCGGTTCAGGGACTATCCTCGTCCTACGAGCAGTACTTC. Its product reads: CASSQAVQGLSSSYEQYF.